This T cell receptor (beta chain) was identified in a study of blood T cell repertoires in COVID-19. For the study at large: COVID-19 samples collected from the United States, Italy and Spain covered acute and convalescent phases. T cells, B-cell-depleted T cells, or PBMCs supplied cDNA or gDNA.

Germline CDR1 reads MGHRA; CDR2 reads YSYEKL. Trimming cost V 5 bases and J 7 bases; bases outside gene matches: 13. There are 15 residues in the CDR3. As handled by the study authors: It was from reference gene primer amplification that nucleated cell counts were estimated. Method: immunoSEQ multiplex PCR; TCRdb's copy keeps in-frame clones and lacks some. The DNA gave D and trimming, while V, J and clone size come from that table. The table includes under 200,000 clones, roughly 84% detected once. This TCR derives from a human donor with acute or convalescent COVID-19. The donor label of this sample is uncertain. The chain carries TRBV4-1 and TRBJ2-7, with 8 nucleotides matching TRBD1. The sample consisted of peripheral blood. Here the CDR3 DNA reads TGCGCCAGCAGCGTAACAGGGGGACTCCATTCGGAGCAGTACTTC. Translated, it gives CASSVTGGLHSEQYF.